The 18 T cell receptor beta chains listed next were all sequenced from one sample in a study of blood T cell repertoires in COVID-19. The assay was immunoSEQ multiplex PCR, and TCRdb's table has in-frame clones only and misses some. The sample gives some 200,000 clones, approximately 90% of which show up once; about an eighth is in the top ten. The sequenced sample was peripheral blood. Every receptor here comes from a woman in her 70s with COVID-19, enrolled during active disease.

The V call is TRBV5-1, the J call TRBJ2-5; D remains unclear. V gave up 4 bases and J gave up 0 bases, with 13 bases separating them. Germline V lookup: CDR1 SGHRS, CDR2 YFSETQ. The CDR3 runs to 15 residues. CDR3 sequence: CASSRQASYQETQYF. The CDR3, as DNA: TGCGCCAGCAGCCGCCAGGCCTCGTACCAAGAGACCCAGTACTTC. Full variable domain (outside the CDR3, taken from reference TRBV5-1 and TRBJ2-5): KAGVTQTPRYLIKTRGQQVTLSCSPISGHRSVSWYQQTPGQGLQFLFEYFSETQRNKGNFPGRFSGRQFSNSRSEMNVSTLELGDSALYLCASSRQASYQETQYFGPGTRLLVL.

The chain couples TRBV28 to TRBJ1-4; the D gene is possibly TRBD1 (6 bases). Deletions cut 6 bases from V and 7 bases from J, with 12 bases between. Per germline, CDR1 MDHEN and CDR2 SYDVKM. CDR3 length: 13 amino acids. The CDR3 is CASRQTGSEKLFF. For the CDR3, the DNA is TGTGCCAGCAGACAGACAGGTAGTGAAAAACTGTTTTTT. Complete variable domain (other parts from reference TRBV28 and TRBJ1-4): DVKVTQSSRYLVKRTGEKVFLECVQDMDHENMFWYRQDPGLGLRLIYFSYDVKMKEKGDIPEGYSVSREKKERFSLILESASTNQTSMYLCASRQTGSEKLFFGSGTQLSVL.

The chain couples TRBV6-5 to TRBJ2-1, with TRBD2 identical over 8 bases. This CDR3 has 15 residues. Losses at the gene ends were 2 bases for V and 7 bases for J; bases not matched to a gene: 7. Per the germline V gene, CDR1 is MNHEY and CDR2 is SVGAGI. CDR3 sequence (DNA): TGTGCCAGCAGTTACATACGGGAGGGAGTGAATGAGCAGTTCTTC. Translated: CASSYIREGVNEQFF.

The chain combines TRBV2 with TRBJ1-4, with 7 bases fitting TRBD1. Unmatched junction bases numbered 6, after V lost 6 bases and J lost 2 bases. The CDR3 sequence is 15 residues long. CDR1 is SNHLY, CDR2 FYNNEI, per germline. CDR3 DNA sequence: TGTGCCAGCAGACGACAGGGTCAGACTAATGAAAAACTGTTTTTT. Amino acids: CASRRQGQTNEKLFF.

The chain combines TRBV10-3 with TRBJ2-7, with D perhaps matching TRBD2 (7 bases). V was clipped by 3 bases and J by 2 bases, with 14 bases between them. Germline V gene sequence: CDR1 ENHRY, CDR2 SYGVKD. The CDR3 is 15 residues long. CDR3 loop: CAISDLGGVTYEQYF. The CDR3 DNA reads TGTGCCATCAGTGATCTAGGGGGGGTCACCTACGAGCAGTACTTC.

This clone was seen just once. V and J are TRBV19 and TRBJ2-3; TRBD2 agrees at 9 bases. This CDR3 comprises 17 residues. Per germline, CDR1 LNHDA and CDR2 SQIVND (reference sequence). The J segment lost 5 bases and the V segment lost 4 bases, leaving 13 bases of the junction unmatched. The DNA of the CDR3 is TGTGCCAGTAGTAGGAGGCCAGCGGGAGGAATTGGAGATACGCAGTATTTT. This codes for CASSRRPAGGIGDTQYF.

The CDR3 DNA reads TGTGCCAGCAGCTATGCCGGGACTAATGAAAAACTGTTTTTT. It is translated as CASSYAGTNEKLFF. This chain links TRBV7-9 with TRBJ1-4; D unclear. CDR1 SEHNR and CDR2 FQNEAQ come from the germline V gene (reference sequence). This CDR3 spans 14 amino acids. The V and J ends lost 4 bases and 2 bases respectively, with 8 bases between them.

The gene calls are TRBV10-3 and TRBJ2-3, with 8 bases identical to TRBD2. There are 14 residues in the CDR3. Germline values: CDR1 ENHRY, CDR2 SYGVKD. With V trimmed by 6 bases and J by 0 bases, 2 bases remained unmatched. CDR3 DNA: TGTGCCATCAGAGCGGGAGTAAGCACAGATACGCAGTATTTT. This sequence encodes CAIRAGVSTDTQYF.

The rearrangement links TRBV19 to TRBJ2-5; D is perhaps TRBD2 (5 bases). The V and J ends lost 2 bases and 3 bases respectively, with 13 bases between them. Germline lookup yields CDR1 LNHDA and CDR2 SQIVND (reference sequence). The CDR3 runs to 15 residues. CDR3 bases: TGTGCCAGTAGTATAACGGCTAGCTATAAAGAGACCCAGTACTTC. Its translation is CASSITASYKETQYF.

V usage is TRBV3-1 (or the pseudogene TRBV3-2) and J usage is TRBJ2-5, with 9 bases identical to TRBD2. V shed 1 base, J shed 5 bases, and the junction held 8 bases outside the gene matches. Per germline, CDR1 LGHDT and CDR2 YNNKEL (reference sequence). This CDR3 is built from 16 residues. The CDR3 nucleotides are TGTGCCAGCAGCCAAGTGGCGGGAGGGCCGTTGGAGACCCAGTACTTC. It specifies CASSQVAGGPLETQYF.

The rearrangement links TRBV11-3 to TRBJ2-3; TRBD1 matches 8 bases. Trimming removed 4 bases from V and 3 bases from J; junction bases left unmatched: 3. The CDR3 loop spans 14 amino acids. CDR1 is SGHNT and CDR2 is YENEEA in the germline V gene. The DNA for the CDR3 is TGTGCCAGCAGCTCGGGACAGGAGACAGATACGCAGTATTTT. Its protein is CASSSGQETDTQYF.

This clone was counted a few times. The chain uses TRBV6-6 and TRBJ2-6, with D possibly matching TRBD2 (5 bases). CDR1 MNHNY and CDR2 SVGAGI come from the germline V gene (reference sequence). The CDR3 has 12 residues. Trimming left V 6 bases short and J 7 bases short, with 7 bases between. CDR3 DNA sequence: TGTGCCAGCAGGGACTCAGCCAACGTCCTGACTTTC. This translates into CASRDSANVLTF.

The V gene is TRBV27, the J gene TRBJ1-3; 8 bases fit TRBD1. Germline V gene data show CDR1 as MNHEY and CDR2 as SMNVEV (reference sequence). This CDR3 has 15 amino acids. V dropped 5 bases and J dropped 4; count of bases not matched to a gene: 7. In DNA, the CDR3 is TGTGCCAGCAGTGCACGACAGGGGAACGGAAACACCATATATTTT. Translated, it gives CASSARQGNGNTIYF.

This chain uses TRBV6-5 with TRBJ2-1; 9 bases map to TRBD2. Germline lookup yields CDR1 MNHEY and CDR2 SVGAGI. The V and J ends lost 6 bases and 0 bases, in that order; junction bases with no gene match: 3. The CDR3 loop spans 15 amino acids. CDR3 sequence (DNA): TGTGCCAGCAGGGGACTAGCAAGCTCCTACAATGAGCAGTTCTTC. Protein: CASRGLASSYNEQFF.

The V and J genes are TRBV28 and TRBJ2-5; 8 positions agree with TRBD1. Germline V gene sequence: CDR1 MDHEN, CDR2 SYDVKM. The CDR3 totals 14 residues. V lost 4 bases and J lost 5; bases outside the gene matches: 6. In nucleotides, the CDR3 is TGTGCCAGCAGTTACCCGGGACAGGCGGAGACCCAGTACTTC. The encoded protein is CASSYPGQAETQYF.

V is TRBV5-1 and J is TRBJ1-2, with D perhaps matching TRBD1 (6 bases). The germline gives CDR1 SGHRS, CDR2 YFSETQ. The CDR3 has 15 residues. Trimming left V 7 bases short and J 8 bases short, with 24 bases between. CDR3 amino acids: CASRVQAGVERGYTF. DNA for the CDR3: TGCGCCAGCCGAGTCCAGGCAGGGGTGGAACGCGGCTACACCTTC.

The chain combines TRBV25-1 with TRBJ2-1; D is possibly TRBD2 (5 bases). Germline V CDR1 and CDR2: MGHDK, SYGVNS. With 4 bases removed from V and 0 bases from J, the gap between germline ends came to 13 bases. This CDR3 is 16 amino acids long. Here the CDR3 reads CASSGPPGTSYNEQFF. CDR3 bases: TGTGCCAGCAGTGGTCCCCCGGGAACCTCCTACAATGAGCAGTTCTTC. Full variable domain (remainder filled in from reference TRBV25-1 and TRBJ2-1): EADIYQTPRYLVIGTGKKITLECSQTMGHDKMYWYQQDPGMELHLIHYSYGVNSTEKGDLSSESTVSRIRTEHFPLTLESARPSHTSQYLCASSGPPGTSYNEQFFGPGTRLTVL.

This clone was recorded many times. This sequence joins TRBV19 and TRBJ2-7; 7 nucleotides agree with TRBD1. The CDR3 extends over 14 amino acids. CDR1 and CDR2 (germline): LNHDA, SQIVND (reference sequence). V lost 6 bases, J lost 2 bases, and 7 bases stayed unmatched. CDR3 coding DNA: TGTGCCAGTAGGGGCAGACAGGGTCCCTACGAGCAGTACTTC. Encoded protein: CASRGRQGPYEQYF. The variable domain in full, completed from reference TRBV19 and TRBJ2-7, reads DGGITQSPKYLFRKEGQNVTLSCEQNLNHDAMYWYRQDPGQGLRLIYYSQIVNDFQKGDIAEGYSVSREKKESFPLTVTSAQKNPTAFYLCASRGRQGPYEQYFGPGTRLTVT.